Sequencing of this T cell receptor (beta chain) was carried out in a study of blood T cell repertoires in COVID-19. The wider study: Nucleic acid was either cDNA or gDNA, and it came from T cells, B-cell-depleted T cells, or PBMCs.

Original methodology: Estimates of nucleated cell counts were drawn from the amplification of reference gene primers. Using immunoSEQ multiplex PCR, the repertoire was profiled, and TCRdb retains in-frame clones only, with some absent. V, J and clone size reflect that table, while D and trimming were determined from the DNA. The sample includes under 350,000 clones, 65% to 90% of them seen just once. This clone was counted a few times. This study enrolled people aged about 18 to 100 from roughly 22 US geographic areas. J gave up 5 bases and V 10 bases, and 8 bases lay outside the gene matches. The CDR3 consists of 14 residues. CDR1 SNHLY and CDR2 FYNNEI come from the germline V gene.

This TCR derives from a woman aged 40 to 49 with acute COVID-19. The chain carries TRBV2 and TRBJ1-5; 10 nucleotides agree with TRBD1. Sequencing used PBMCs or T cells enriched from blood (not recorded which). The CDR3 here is CATQGDRGHQPQHF. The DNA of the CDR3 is TGTGCCACCCAAGGGGACAGGGGACATCAGCCCCAGCATTTT.